This section outlines one T cell receptor (beta chain) sequence together with its context. The CDR3 runs 16 residues. Germline assignment: CDR1 SGHRS and CDR2 YFSETQ. V lost 0 bases, J lost 4 bases, and 14 bases lay in between. Assay used: immunoSEQ multiplex PCR; TCRdb lists only in-frame clones, some missing. This table holds 51,000 or so clones, 81% found once. Enrolled during active infection, Seattle patients were then followed longitudinally. This record belongs to a study of blood T cell repertoires in COVID-19. The sequenced sample was peripheral blood. This TCR derives from a woman aged 80 or older with COVID-19, enrolled during active disease. This chain connects TRBV5-1 to TRBJ1-3; possibly TRBD1 for D (6 bases). CDR3 in amino acids: CASSLALRGSGNTIYF. DNA of the CDR3: TGCGCCAGCAGCTTGGCCCTTAGGGGGTCGGGAAACACCATATATTTT.